This T cell receptor (beta chain) is from a study of T cell changes during pregnancy in multiple sclerosis (dated by TCRdb to the late 2010s). Some background on the complete study: The study looked at changes in the T cell repertoire across pregnancy in women with multiple sclerosis.

V lost 7 bases and J lost 4 bases, and the count of bases not matched to a germline gene is 9. The cysteine opens and the phenylalanine closes a CDR3 of 14 amino acids. The DNA shown is the 42-base CDR3, in frame from base 1. CDR1 SGHDN and CDR2 FVKESK were looked up in the germline V gene. Library preparation was by the immunoSEQ multiplex PCR assay. TCRdb obtained this table from immuneACCESS and retained in-frame rearrangements with V and J assigned. These tables miss some clones; where compared with another copy, unresolved V genes account for less than half of the shortfall, and the remainder is unexplained. This sample gives about 50,000 clones in total; about nine tenths of them show up just once. The ten top clones hold around 0.61% of the sample. About this clone: The antigen it recognizes is unknown. No per-base quality is available; no much larger clone lies one base away.

The sequences come from CD4+ T cells from peripheral blood mononuclear cells, collected after pregnancy. The TCR originated in a female donor in good health, enrolled as a control in a pregnancy study. The rearranged chain carries TRBV14 and TRBJ1-2, with 7 central nucleotides matching TRBD1. The nucleotides read TGTGCCAGCACCCGACAGGGCCTCGGCTATGGCTACACCTTC. It specifies CASTRQGLGYGYTF.